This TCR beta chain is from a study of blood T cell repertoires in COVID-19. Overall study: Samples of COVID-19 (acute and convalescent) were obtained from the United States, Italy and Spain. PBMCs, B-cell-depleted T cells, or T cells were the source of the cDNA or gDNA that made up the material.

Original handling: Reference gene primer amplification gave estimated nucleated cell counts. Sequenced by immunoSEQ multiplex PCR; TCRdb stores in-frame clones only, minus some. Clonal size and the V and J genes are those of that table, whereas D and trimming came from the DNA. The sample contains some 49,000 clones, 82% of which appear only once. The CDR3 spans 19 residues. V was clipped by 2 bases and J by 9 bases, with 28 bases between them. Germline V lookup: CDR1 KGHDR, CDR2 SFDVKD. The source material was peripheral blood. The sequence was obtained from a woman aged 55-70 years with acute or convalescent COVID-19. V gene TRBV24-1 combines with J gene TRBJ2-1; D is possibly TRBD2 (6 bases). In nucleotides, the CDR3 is TGTGCCACCAGTGATTCGAACTTTGGCGGTACGGGGGAGAGGGGTGAGCAGTTCTTC. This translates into CATSDSNFGGTGERGEQFF.